This TCR beta chain derives from a study of cytomegalovirus exposure and HLA in healthy donors. Study-wide results and caveats: The study had only CMV serostatus as immune exposure information. Sequencing depth roughly uniform across donors was assumed in presence/absence analyses.

The PCR used 60 Vbeta and 13 Jbeta primers. Sequencing used immunoSEQ multiplex PCR; TCRdb keeps in-frame clones, though not all of them. This table holds more than 150,000 clones, roughly 87% found once. This CDR3 is built from 19 residues. Germline CDR1 and CDR2: SGDLS and YYNGEE. Trimming cost V 4 bases and J 5 bases; bases outside gene matches: 15. This clone was detected once. Its antigen is unidentified. This sequence originates from a girl under three years old in good health and CMV-seronegative. The chain uses TRBV9 and TRBJ2-2; 12 positions match TRBD2. The specimen was PBMCs. CDR3 DNA sequence: TGTGCCAGCAGCAAACCCCTTCTAGCGGGAGGGCCTTTGACCGGGGAGCTGTTTTTT. Encoded protein: CASSKPLLAGGPLTGELFF.